This T cell receptor beta chain was identified during a study of shared clonotypes between healthy human individuals. Per the original methods: Junction-only immunoSEQ sequences carried no quality scores, so filtering differed. The method was immunoSEQ multiplex PCR; TCRdb's version includes in-frame clones alone and lacks a portion of them. V, J and clone size are taken as reported in that table, and D and trimming were inferred from the DNA itself. The table includes about 2 million clones, about 95% detected once. Terminally differentiated effector memory CD45RA+ cells were excluded by CCR7 positive selection of CD45RO-negative cells. Study observations and caveats: Lower generation probabilities were found for non-shared clonotypes than for those shared by all four donors.

Germline V gives CDR1 LGHNT, CDR2 FRNRAP. Trimming shortened V by 3 bases and J by 5 bases, and 7 bases separated the two germline ends. The CDR3 runs to 12 residues. Regarding this clone: Its antigen remains unknown.

Source material: naive CD8+ T cells sorted from blood. This sequence joins TRBV12-5 and TRBJ1-1, with D possibly being TRBD1 (6 bases). This clonotype was obtained from a man aged 18 to 29 in good health. CDR3 bases: TGTGCTAGTGGTTTCGACAGGACTGAAGCTTTCTTT. The encoded protein is CASGFDRTEAFF.